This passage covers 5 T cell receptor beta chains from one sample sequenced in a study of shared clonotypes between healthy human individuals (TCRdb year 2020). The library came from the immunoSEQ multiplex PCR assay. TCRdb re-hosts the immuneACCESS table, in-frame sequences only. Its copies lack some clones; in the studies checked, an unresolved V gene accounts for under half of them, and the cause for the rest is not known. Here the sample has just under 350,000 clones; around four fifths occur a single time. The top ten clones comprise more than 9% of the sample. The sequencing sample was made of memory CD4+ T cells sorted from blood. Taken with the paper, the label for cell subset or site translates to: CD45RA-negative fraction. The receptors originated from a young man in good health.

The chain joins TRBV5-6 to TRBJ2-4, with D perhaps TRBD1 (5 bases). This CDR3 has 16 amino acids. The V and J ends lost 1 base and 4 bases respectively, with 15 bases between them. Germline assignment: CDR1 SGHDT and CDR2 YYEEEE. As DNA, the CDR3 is TGTGCCAGCAGCTTGAGGGGCCCGCACCTTAAAAACATTCAGTACTTC. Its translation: CASSLRGPHLKNIQYF.

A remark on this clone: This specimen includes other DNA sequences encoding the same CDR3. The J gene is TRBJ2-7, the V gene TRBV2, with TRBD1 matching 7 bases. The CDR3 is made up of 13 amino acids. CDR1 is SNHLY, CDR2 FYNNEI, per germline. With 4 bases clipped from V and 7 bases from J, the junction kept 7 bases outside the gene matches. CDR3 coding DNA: TGTGCCAGCAGTGTAGAGGGGGCGAGTGAGCAGTACTTC. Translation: CASSVEGASEQYF.

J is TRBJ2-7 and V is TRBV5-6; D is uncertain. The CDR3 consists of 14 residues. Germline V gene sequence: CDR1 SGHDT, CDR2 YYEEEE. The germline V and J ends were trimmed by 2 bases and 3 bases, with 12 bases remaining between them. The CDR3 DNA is TGTGCCAGCAGCTTCGGTGGCAATAACTACGAGCAGTACTTC. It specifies CASSFGGNNYEQYF.

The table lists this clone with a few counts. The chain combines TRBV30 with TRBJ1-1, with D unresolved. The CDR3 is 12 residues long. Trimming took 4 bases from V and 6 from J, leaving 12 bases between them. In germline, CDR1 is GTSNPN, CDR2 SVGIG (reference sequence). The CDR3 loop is CAWTPRSAEAFF. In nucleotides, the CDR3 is TGTGCCTGGACCCCCCGGTCGGCTGAAGCTTTCTTT.

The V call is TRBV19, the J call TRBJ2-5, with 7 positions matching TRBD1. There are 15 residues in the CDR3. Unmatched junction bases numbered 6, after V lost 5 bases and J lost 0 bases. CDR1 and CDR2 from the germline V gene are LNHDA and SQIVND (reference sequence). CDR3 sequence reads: CASSPLDRDQETQYF. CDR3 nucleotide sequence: TGTGCCAGTAGTCCGCTCGACAGGGACCAAGAGACCCAGTACTTC.